The rows below give T cell receptor beta chains drawn from one sample of a study of shared T cell receptors in the human thymus. Sequencing was performed with immunoSEQ multiplex PCR; in TCRdb, only in-frame clones are kept and a portion is missing. Among hundreds of thousands of clones listed, around 87% were seen once. The sample was also linked to a second study, of human thymus T cells.

Sequences were obtained from thymocytes. The receptor source for this set is a boy under two years old with a congenital heart defect. Both conserved end residues are part of each CDR3. A D gene is named only where the DNA matches it firmly. Rows give clone size only sometimes, using once, few, many, or a class for an expanded clone.

TRBJ1-5	TRBD1	TRBV5-5	-	TGTGCCAGCAGCGGATCCACAGGGGCCTGGGGTCAGCCCCAGCATTTT	CASSGSTGAWGQPQHF
TRBJ1-6	TRBD1	TRBV4-3	-	TGCGCCAGCAGCCACCGGGACAGCAGCTATAATTCACCCCTCCACTTT	CASSHRDSSYNSPLHF
TRBJ2-2	TRBD2	TRBV19	-	TGTGCCAGTAGTATAATACTAGCGGCGAACACCGGGGAGCTGTTTTTT	CASSIILAANTGELFF
TRBJ1-2	-	TRBV29-1	-	TGCAGCGTTAGACCGACAGGAGGCCCATATGGCTACACCTTC	CSVRPTGGPYGYTF
TRBJ1-1	-	TRBV20-1	-	TGCAGTGCTAGTCAACAGGAGAAGGCTTTCTTT	CSASQQEKAFF
TRBJ1-4	TRBD1	TRBV7-9	-	TGTGCCAGCAGCTTGGGACAGGGAGAGCAGTTAACTAATGAAAAACTGTTTTTT	CASSLGQGEQLTNEKLFF
TRBJ2-7	-	TRBV7-2	-	TGTGCCAGCTCCTGGACACTAACCTACGAGCAGTACTTC	CASSWTLTYEQYF
TRBJ1-3	-	TRBV5-1	-	TGCGCCAGCAGCTTGGCAGGGGAAGGGAACACCATATATTTT	CASSLAGEGNTIYF
TRBJ2-6	-	TRBV25-1	few	TGTGCCAGCCCCCTCTCTGGGGCCAACGTCCTGACTTTC	CASPLSGANVLTF
TRBJ1-4	TRBD1	TRBV27	few	TGTGCCAGCAGTTTGGGGACAGGGGGCGCCTTTATGGATCAACTGTTTTTT	CASSLGTGGAFMDQLFF
TRBJ1-1	TRBD1	TRBV7-9	-	TGTGCCAGCACCGCCCCCCCCAGGGGGCCCGAGAGACTGAACACTGAAGCTTTCTTT	CASTAPPRGPERLNTEAFF
TRBJ2-7	-	TRBV21-1	once	TGTGCCAGCAGCAGACAGGGGAACGAGCAGTACTTC	CASSRQGNEQYF
TRBJ1-2	TRBD1	TRBV7-2	-	TGTGCCAGCAGCTCAGACAGGGGGCCACTCTATGGCTACACCTTC	CASSSDRGPLYGYTF
TRBJ1-2	TRBD1	TRBV5-1	-	TGCGCCAGCAGCGAATACAGGGGCGGGTATGGCTACACCTTC	CASSEYRGGYGYTF
TRBJ2-7	TRBD1	TRBV5-4	-	TGTGCCAGCAGCCCCGGACAGGGATCCTACGAGCAGTACTTC	CASSPGQGSYEQYF
TRBJ2-7	-	TRBV30	once	TGTGCCTGGAGTGTAAAGGGACACCCCTACGAGCAGTACTTC	CAWSVKGHPYEQYF
TRBJ1-5	-	TRBV6-6	-	TGTGCCAGCAGTTACTCGAGGGGCAATCAGCCCCAGCATTTT	CASSYSRGNQPQHF
TRBJ1-5	-	TRBV6-6	-	TGTGCCAGCAGTGGGTCGGGGCCCCAGCATTTT	CASSGSGPQHF
TRBJ2-3	TRBD2	TRBV5-1	-	TGCGCCAGCAGATTGACTAGCGGGAGGGCCTATGTGGGCACAGATACGCAGTATTTT	CASRLTSGRAYVGTDTQYF
TRBJ2-2	-	TRBV10-3	-	TGTGCCATCAGTGAGTCGAGGGGGTTACAGGCCTGGAACACCGGGGAGCTGTTTTTT	CAISESRGLQAWNTGELFF
TRBJ1-2	-	TRBV6-5	-	TGTGCCAGCAGTCCTCCCAGGGAGGGAAGCTATGGCTACACCTTC	CASSPPREGSYGYTF
TRBJ1-6	TRBD1	TRBV28	-	TGTGCCAGCAGTCTGAGGGACAGGGGTAGCTCCTATAATTCACCCCTCCACTTT	CASSLRDRGSSYNSPLHF
TRBJ1-5	-	TRBV6-5	-	TGCGGCCGGCGGGAGGGGGGTATAAGGGATCAGCCCCAGCATTTT	CGRREGGIRDQPQHF
TRBJ2-6	-	TRBV6-4	-	TGTGCCAGCAGTGACTCCGAGGCCCAATCTGGGGCCAACGTCCTGACTTTC	CASSDSEAQSGANVLTF
TRBJ2-7	-	TRBV28	-	TGTGCCAGCAGTTCGGCCTCGGGATCCCTTGCTCGCGAGCAGTACTTC	CASSSASGSLAREQYF
TRBJ2-7	TRBD2	TRBV4-1	-	TGCGCCAGCAGCCCTACTAATGGGAGGGCCGACGAGCAGTACTTC	CASSPTNGRADEQYF
TRBJ2-1	-	TRBV11-3	-	TGTGCCAGCAGCCCCGGGACACCAAAGCGCGGAATCTACAATGAGCAGTTCTTC	CASSPGTPKRGIYNEQFF
TRBJ1-5	-	TRBV7-9	once	TGTGCCAGCAGCTTAGGGGGCAGGGATCCCCATCAGCCCCAGCATTTT	CASSLGGRDPHQPQHF
TRBJ2-1	-	TRBV5-8	-	TGTGCCAGCAGGCAGGATGAGCAGTTCTTC	CASRQDEQFF
TRBJ2-1	-	TRBV5-1	-	TGCGCCAGCAGCTCCAGGACTCCGAGCTCCTACAATGAGCAGTTCTTC	CASSSRTPSSYNEQFF
TRBJ2-2	-	TRBV10-3	-	TGTGCCCTACGGCGGGACAGTTACCTGAACACCGGGGAGCTGTTTTTT	CALRRDSYLNTGELFF
TRBJ1-2	-	TRBV2	-	TGTGCCAGCATTCCCGAGGACAGTACTTATGGCTACACCTTC	CASIPEDSTYGYTF
TRBJ1-6	TRBD1	TRBV28	-	TGTGCCAGCAAGCTACCTTGGACAGGTCATTCACCCCTCCACTTT	CASKLPWTGHSPLHF
TRBJ1-2	TRBD1	TRBV28	-	TGTGCCAGCAGTCTCGGACAGGGCTCCTTGCTACTAGGCTACACCTTC	CASSLGQGSLLLGYTF
TRBJ2-3	-	TRBV7-3	-	TGTGCCAGCAGCTCCTCGACAGACAATACGCAGTATTTT	CASSSSTDNTQYF
TRBJ2-6	-	TRBV19	few	TGTGCCAGTAGTATAGTCCCCCGGGCTGGGGCCAACGTCCTGACTTTC	CASSIVPRAGANVLTF
TRBJ1-1	TRBD1	TRBV25-1	-	TGTGCCAGCAGTGACCCTGACAGGGTGGGCACTGAAGCTTTCTTT	CASSDPDRVGTEAFF
TRBJ1-2	-	TRBV28	-	TGTGCCAGCAGTTGCCCAGACAGATTCTATGGCTACACCTTC	CASSCPDRFYGYTF
TRBJ1-1	-	TRBV5-6	-	TGTGCCAGCAGCTTGGTGTATGGGTTCTCTCACAAAACTAGCGCTGAAGCTTTCTTT	CASSLVYGFSHKTSAEAFF
TRBJ1-1	TRBD1	TRBV5-1	few	TGCGCCAGCAGCGGACAGGGCTCCACTGAAGCTTTCTTT	CASSGQGSTEAFF
TRBJ2-3	-	TRBV28	-	TGTGCCAGCAGTTTACTGGGCAGGAGCACAGATACGCAGTATTTT	CASSLLGRSTDTQYF
TRBJ1-4	-	TRBV14	-	TGTGCCAGCAGCCAAGACGGTCAGGGGCATGAAAAACTGTTTTTT	CASSQDGQGHEKLFF